What follows is one T cell receptor (beta chain) and its context. Its specificity is unknown. The CDR3 spans 13 residues. CDR1 is MGHRA, CDR2 YSYEKL, per germline. Use of 60 Vbeta and 13 Jbeta primers characterized the PCR. Sequencing used immunoSEQ multiplex PCR; TCRdb keeps in-frame clones, though not all of them. Here the sample spans about 130,000 clones, over 70% being singletons. The data originate from a study of cytomegalovirus exposure and HLA in healthy donors. General study results and limits: In an earlier analysis, productive rearrangement rates for most beta V segments clustered near 87% or 30%. It was reported that the classifier diagnosed cytomegalovirus status with high specificity and sensitivity in both the original and validation cohorts. In a later analysis, DRB1 alleles had the most associated TCRs; HLA-C alleles the fewest.

Likely unrecorded immune exposures existed in these nominally healthy donors. This sequence originates from a man aged 25-45 years in good health and CMV-seronegative. What was sequenced was PBMCs. The genes are TRBV4-1 and TRBJ2-5; unclear D gene. The tail of the sequence fits TRBJ2-7 better, so the J call may be wrong. CDR3 loop: CASSQVHEYEQYF. CDR3 nucleotides: TGCGCCAGCAGCCAAGTCCATGAATACGAGCAGTACTTC.